This T cell receptor (beta chain) originates from a study of blood T cell repertoires in COVID-19 (dated by TCRdb to the early 2020s). Study-level background: Samples from collaborators originated in the United States, Italy and Spain and spanned both the acute and convalescent phases of COVID-19. Where available, HLA class I and class II types were obtained from metadata supplied by the sample provider rather than from assay-based typing. The material from the prospective study consisted of cDNA or gDNA derived from T cells, B-cell-depleted T cells, or PBMCs. Subjects who had been exposed to COVID-19, were actively infected with it, or had recovered from it provided the deeply sampled blood TCRbeta repertoires that made up the dataset. Samples were obtained from the ongoing ImmuneRACE study (first 160 participants) and from 950 to 1,500 subjects provided by 6 global collaborators. The repertoires were released in a freely available public database intended as a resource for research on the immune response to SARS-CoV-2. Nearly every sample came with metadata listing a de-identified subject ID, COVID-19 status, age in years and sex. General findings and caveats noted by the study authors: The amount of clinical and demographic metadata varied by source and participant and was provided uncurated.

The immunoSEQ Assay, a bias-controlled multiplex PCR, was used to amplify TCRbeta CDR3 regions from genomic DNA. Per the authors' processing: Nucleated cell counts per sample were estimated from amplification of reference gene primers within the assay. To quantify the absolute abundance of each unique TCRbeta CDR3 rearrangement, sequence reads were collapsed and filtered. For each sample, productive Simpson clonality was calculated as the square root of Simpson's diversity index across productive rearrangements. Sourced from immuneACCESS, this table was stored by TCRdb with only in-frame sequences that have V and J called. A share of the clones is absent; for the studies checked, an unresolved V gene accounts for under half, and the remainder has no known explanation. V and J calls and clone size follow that table, whereas D and trimming were derived from the DNA. For this sample the table gives 140,000 to 150,000 clones, of which approximately 78% were detected only once. The ten top clones hold 6% of the sample.

A remark on this clone: The antigen it recognizes is unknown. No base qualities exist here, and no much larger clone lies one base off it.

Participants in the prospective study were aged about 18 to 95 years, lived in some 24 United States geographic areas, and enrolled through a virtual design. To assign participants to cohorts, the prospective study relied on clinical history that participants themselves reported in a screening survey and a study questionnaire. ImmuneRACE Cohort 3 recovered participants were defined by two consecutive negative NP/OP PCR tests, healthcare professional clearance, or symptom resolution. Mobile phlebotomists in the prospective study collected whole blood, serum and a nasopharyngeal or oropharyngeal swab from every participant. Participants in the prospective study had the option to provide additional blood draws and questionnaires over an approximately two-month period. Blood samples from the prospective study were shipped frozen or at room temperature prior to DNA extraction. This TCR came from a woman aged 50 to 60 who had recovered from COVID-19. Sequencing input: PBMCs or T cells enriched from blood (not recorded which).

The CDR3 reads as follows: CASSREVQETQYF. Read as DNA, the sequence is TGTGCCAGCTCACGGGAGGTCCAAGAGACCCAGTACTTC. The chain is assembled from TRBV18 and TRBJ2-5; the D gene is possibly TRBD2, with 6 bases matching. Between the V and J ends, shortened by 4 bases and 1 base respectively, the junction contains 7 bases. From its cysteine to its phenylalanine, the CDR3 spans 13 amino acids. Here the CDR3 DNA is all that survives: 39 bases in frame from base 1. The germline V gene sets CDR1 to KGHSH and CDR2 to LQKENI.